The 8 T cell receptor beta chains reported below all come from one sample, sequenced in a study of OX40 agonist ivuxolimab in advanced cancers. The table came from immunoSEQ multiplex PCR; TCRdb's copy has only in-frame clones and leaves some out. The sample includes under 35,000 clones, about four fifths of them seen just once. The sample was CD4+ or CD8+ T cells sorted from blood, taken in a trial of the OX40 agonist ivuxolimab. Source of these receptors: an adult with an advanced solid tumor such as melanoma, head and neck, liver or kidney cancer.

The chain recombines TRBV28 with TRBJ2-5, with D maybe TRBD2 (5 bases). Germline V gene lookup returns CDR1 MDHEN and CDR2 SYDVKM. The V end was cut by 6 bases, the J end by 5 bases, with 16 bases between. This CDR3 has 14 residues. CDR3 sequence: CASRPSTKPETQYF. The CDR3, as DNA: TGTGCCAGCAGACCCTCGACTAAGCCGGAGACCCAGTACTTC.

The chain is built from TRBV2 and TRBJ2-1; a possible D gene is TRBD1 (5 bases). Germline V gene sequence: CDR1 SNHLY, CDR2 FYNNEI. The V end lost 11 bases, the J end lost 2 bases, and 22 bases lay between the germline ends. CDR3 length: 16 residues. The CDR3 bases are TGTGCCTTTGGAAGGGGTGGCCTCGAAACCTACAATGAGCAGTTCTTC. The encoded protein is CAFGRGGLETYNEQFF.

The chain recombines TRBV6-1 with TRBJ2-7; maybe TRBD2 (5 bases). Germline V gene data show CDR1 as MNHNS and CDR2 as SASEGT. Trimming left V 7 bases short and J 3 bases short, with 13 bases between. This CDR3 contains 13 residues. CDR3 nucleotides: TGTGCCAGCATTCGACTCGGGGACTACGAGCAGTACTTC. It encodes CASIRLGDYEQYF.

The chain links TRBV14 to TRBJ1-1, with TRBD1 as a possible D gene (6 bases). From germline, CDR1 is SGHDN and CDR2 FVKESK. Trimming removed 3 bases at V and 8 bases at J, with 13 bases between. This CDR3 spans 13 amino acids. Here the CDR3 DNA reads TGTGCCAGCAGCCAGGCGCTGGGGACAGAAGCTTTCTTT. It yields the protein CASSQALGTEAFF.

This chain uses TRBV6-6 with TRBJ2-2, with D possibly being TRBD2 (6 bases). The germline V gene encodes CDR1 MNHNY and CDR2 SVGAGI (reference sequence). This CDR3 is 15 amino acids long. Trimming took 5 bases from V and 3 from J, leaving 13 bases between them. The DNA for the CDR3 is TGTGCCAGCAGTCCTCTATGGGGGGACACCGGGGAGCTGTTTTTT. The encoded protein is CASSPLWGDTGELFF.

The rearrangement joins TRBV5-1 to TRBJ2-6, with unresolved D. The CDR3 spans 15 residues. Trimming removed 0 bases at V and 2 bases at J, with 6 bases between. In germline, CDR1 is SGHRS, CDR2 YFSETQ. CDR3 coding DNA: TGCGCCAGCAGCTTGGAAAGGGCTGGGGCCAACGTCCTGACTTTC. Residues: CASSLERAGANVLTF.

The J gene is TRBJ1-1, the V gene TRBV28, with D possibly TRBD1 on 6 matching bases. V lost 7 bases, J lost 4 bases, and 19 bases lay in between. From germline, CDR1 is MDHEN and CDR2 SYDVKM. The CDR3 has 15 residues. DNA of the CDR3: TGTGCCAGCACCCACCGGCAGGGGTTCGGCACTGAAGCTTTCTTT. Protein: CASTHRQGFGTEAFF.

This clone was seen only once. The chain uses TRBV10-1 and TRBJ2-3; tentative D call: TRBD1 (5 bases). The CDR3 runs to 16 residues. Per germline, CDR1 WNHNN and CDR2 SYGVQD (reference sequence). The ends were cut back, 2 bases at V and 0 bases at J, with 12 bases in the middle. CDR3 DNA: TGCGCCAGCAGTGAGAGGGCAGGGCCCAGCACAGATACGCAGTATTTT. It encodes CASSERAGPSTDTQYF.